One sample yielded the 18 T cell receptor beta chains listed below, sequenced in a study of blood T cell repertoires in COVID-19 (dated by TCRdb to 2020 to 2021). Receptors were amplified or captured by the immunoSEQ multiplex PCR assay. TCRdb limited this immuneACCESS table to in-frame rearrangements with V and J called. A share of clones is missing; checked studies link under half to unresolved V genes, and the rest is unexplained. This sample comprises some 250,000 clones, about 90% of them detected only once. Approximately 1.2% of the sample rests with the top ten. Specimen: PBMCs or T cells enriched from blood (not recorded which). The receptor source for this set is a human donor in a cohort exposed to, infected with or recovered from COVID-19 (not recorded which). The donor label of this sample is uncertain.

The chain's CDR3 is CASSLERRMGHPDRRGTQYF. For the CDR3, the DNA is TGTGCCAGCAGCTTAGAACGGCGGATGGGACATCCTGATCGGCGAGGGACCCAGTACTTC. The chain combines TRBV11-2 with TRBJ2-5, with a tentative D call TRBD1 (6 bases). From germline, CDR1 is SGHAT and CDR2 FQNNGV. The V gene lost 0 bases and the J gene lost 7 bases, with 30 bases spanning the gap. The CDR3 extends over 20 amino acids.

Worth noting for this clone: One junction end does not reproduce the germline sequence, and a read error may be involved. This chain connects TRBV18 to TRBJ2-5, with D possibly matching TRBD1 (6 bases). Per the germline V gene, CDR1 is KGHSH and CDR2 is LQKENI. The CDR3 has 13 amino acids. In nucleotides, the CDR3 is TGTGCCAGCTCACAAGGGACACAAGGGACCCAGTACTTC. Protein: CASSQGTQGTQYF.

V and J are TRBV11-3 and TRBJ2-3; 8 bases are shared with TRBD2. The length of the CDR3 is 19 residues. V gave up 0 bases and J gave up 2 bases; unmatched junction bases: 13. CDR1 and CDR2 from the germline V gene are SGHNT and YENEEA. DNA for the CDR3: TGTGCCAGCAGCTTAGATCGGTTCGTACTAGCGGTGATCACAGATACGCAGTATTTT. Encoded protein: CASSLDRFVLAVITDTQYF.

The chain is built from TRBV5-8 and TRBJ1-1, with no clear D. There are 14 residues in the CDR3. Germline V lookup: CDR1 SGHTS, CDR2 YDEGEE. Trimming cost V 0 bases and J 6 bases, with 12 bases left between them. The CDR3 protein is CASSLGGVSPEAFF. The DNA of the CDR3 is TGTGCCAGCAGCTTGGGGGGAGTTTCCCCTGAAGCTTTCTTT.

The chain has TRBV2 and TRBJ2-1; TRBD2 matches at 8 bases. The germline V gene has CDR1 SNHLY and CDR2 FYNNEI. V was pared by 6 bases and J by 4 bases, with 11 bases of the junction left unmatched. CDR3 length equals 16 residues. CDR3 bases: TGTGCCAGCAGAAAACAGGGACTAGTGAGTTACAATGAGCAGTTCTTC. This translates into CASRKQGLVSYNEQFF.

The chain has TRBV2 and TRBJ2-1; D might be TRBD2 (5 bases). V dropped 6 bases and J dropped 5 bases, with 17 bases sitting between them. This CDR3 is 15 amino acids long. The germline CDR1 and CDR2 sequences are SNHLY and FYNNEI. In DNA, the CDR3 is TGTGCCAGCAGCGTGGAGAGGGTAACACACAATGAGCAGTTCTTC. Its protein is CASSVERVTHNEQFF.

This clone was recorded once. This chain joins TRBV6-5 and TRBJ1-5, with D uncertain. From germline, CDR1 is MNHEY and CDR2 SVGAGI. The CDR3 extends over 13 amino acids. V was shortened by 0 bases and J by 5 bases, with 5 bases between the two germline ends. CDR3: CASSYSAYQPQHF. CDR3 nucleotide sequence: TGTGCCAGCAGTTACTCGGCCTATCAGCCCCAGCATTTT.

This clone was seen more than once but under ten times. The chain is built from TRBV10-1 and TRBJ1-6; D ambiguous. V gave up 3 bases and J gave up 9 bases, with 9 bases separating them. This CDR3 is built from 13 residues. Germline-derived CDR1 and CDR2 are WNHNN and SYGVQD (reference sequence). For the CDR3, the DNA is TGCGCCAGCAGTGAAATCGGCGGTTCACCCCTCCACTTT. This encodes CASSEIGGSPLHF.

This clone was recorded once. J is TRBJ2-3 and V is TRBV7-9, with 7 bases fitting TRBD1. CDR3 length: 13 amino acids. Germline V gene data show CDR1 as SEHNR and CDR2 as FQNEAQ (reference sequence). The J segment lost 4 bases and the V segment lost 5 bases, leaving 3 bases of the junction unmatched. CDR3 sequence: CASSIDRADTQYF. The CDR3 DNA is TGTGCCAGCAGCATCGACAGGGCAGATACGCAGTATTTT.

This chain uses TRBV4-1 with TRBJ1-5; tentatively, D is TRBD1 (5 bases). This CDR3 is built from 14 residues. Germline V gene data show CDR1 as MGHRA and CDR2 as YSYEKL. The V gene lost 1 base and the J gene lost 5 bases, with 9 bases spanning the gap. This CDR3 is CASSQGAGDQPQHF. The DNA for the CDR3 is TGCGCCAGCAGCCAAGGAGCGGGGGATCAGCCCCAGCATTTT.

CDR3 loop: CASSLGDKESTF. The CDR3 nucleotides read TGTGCCAGCAGCTTAGGGGACAAAGAAAGCACCTTC. The chain employs TRBV7-9 and TRBJ1-2; D possibly corresponds to TRBD1 (6 bases). Trimming removed 1 base at V and 13 bases at J, with 13 bases between. The CDR3 has 12 residues. Germline-derived CDR1 and CDR2 are SEHNR and FQNEAQ (reference sequence).

This clone appeared once. The V call is TRBV7-9, the J call TRBJ1-3; D unresolved. This CDR3 is built from 16 residues. Germline V gene data show CDR1 as SEHNR and CDR2 as FQNEAQ (reference sequence). V lost 1 base and J 3 bases, leaving 13 bases between the germline ends. CDR3: CASSLVRGGLGNTIYF. The CDR3 DNA is TGTGCCAGCAGCTTAGTACGGGGAGGCCTTGGAAACACCATATATTTT. Full variable domain (remainder filled in from reference TRBV7-9 and TRBJ1-3): DTGVSQNPRHKITKRGQNVTFRCDPISEHNRLYWYRQTLGQGPEFLTYFQNEAQLEKSRLLSDRFSAERPKGSFSTLEIQRTEQGDSAMYLCASSLVRGGLGNTIYFGEGSWLTVV.

The chain combines TRBV18 with TRBJ1-2; 7 positions match TRBD1. Unmatched junction bases numbered 5, after V lost 1 base and J lost 6 bases. This CDR3 region has 14 residues. Germline V gene sequence: CDR1 KGHSH, CDR2 LQKENI. CDR3 region: CASSPLTTGDGYTF. In DNA form, the CDR3 reads TGTGCCAGCTCACCACTTACCACAGGGGATGGCTACACCTTC.

This clone was seen only once. The rearrangement joins TRBV15 to TRBJ1-5; D is possibly TRBD1 (5 bases). Germline assignment: CDR1 LNHNV and CDR2 YYDKDF (reference sequence). V lost 1 base and J lost 3, with 16 bases in between. This CDR3 is built from 17 residues. The CDR3 protein is CATSRGGGVGVNQPQHF. CDR3 sequence (DNA): TGTGCCACCAGCAGAGGTGGGGGGGTAGGGGTCAATCAGCCCCAGCATTTT.

The chain is built from TRBV12-3 or TRBV12-4 and TRBJ2-2; no reliable D call. V was cut by 5 bases and J by 1 base, with 2 bases left in between. There are 12 residues in the CDR3. CDR3 coding DNA: TGTGCCAGCAGTCGGAACACCGGGGAGCTGTTTTTT. This codes for CASSRNTGELFF.

This clone has just one count. The chain is built from TRBV5-6 and TRBJ1-5; TRBD1 aligns across 7 bases. CDR1 and CDR2 (germline): SGHDT, YYEEEE. The CDR3 covers 17 residues. The trim removed 4 bases at V and 2 bases at J, leaving 12 bases unmatched. The CDR3 protein is CASSIRTGGRRNQPQHF. CDR3 bases: TGTGCCAGCAGCATACGGACAGGCGGTAGGCGCAATCAGCCCCAGCATTTT.

The chain uses TRBV7-9 and TRBJ2-3; maybe TRBD2 (6 bases). Per germline, CDR1 SEHNR and CDR2 FQNEAQ (reference sequence). The V and J ends lost 5 bases and 2 bases respectively, with 11 bases between them. This CDR3 is built from 14 residues. The CDR3 region has the DNA TGTGCCAGCAGCCGCCGGGAGCTCACAGATACGCAGTATTTT. The encoded protein is CASSRRELTDTQYF.

This clone was counted a single time. This chain joins TRBV7-9 and TRBJ1-2, with D uncertain. CDR3 length: 15 residues. The germline gives CDR1 SEHNR, CDR2 FQNEAQ (reference sequence). Trimming removed 5 bases from V and 7 bases from J, with 20 bases in between. As DNA, the CDR3 is TGTGCCAGCAGCAGCTCTAATGGTGCCTCTGGTGGCTACACCTTC. This translates into CASSSSNGASGGYTF.